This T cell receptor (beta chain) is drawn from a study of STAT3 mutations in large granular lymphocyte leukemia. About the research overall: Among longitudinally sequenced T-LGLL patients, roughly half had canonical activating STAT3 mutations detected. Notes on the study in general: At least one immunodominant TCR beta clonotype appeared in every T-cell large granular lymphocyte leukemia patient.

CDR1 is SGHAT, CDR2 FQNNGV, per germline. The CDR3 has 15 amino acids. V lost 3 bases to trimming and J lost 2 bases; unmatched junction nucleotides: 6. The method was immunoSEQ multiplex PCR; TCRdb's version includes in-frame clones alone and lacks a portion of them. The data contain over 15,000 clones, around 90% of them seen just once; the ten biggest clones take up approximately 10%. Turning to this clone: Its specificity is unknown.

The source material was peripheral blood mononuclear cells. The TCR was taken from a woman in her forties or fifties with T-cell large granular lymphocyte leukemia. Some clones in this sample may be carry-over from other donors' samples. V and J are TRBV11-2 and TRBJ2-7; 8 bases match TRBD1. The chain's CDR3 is CASSFAGQGPYEQYF. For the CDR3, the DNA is TGTGCCAGCAGCTTCGCTGGACAGGGTCCCTACGAGCAGTACTTC.